Following are 9 T cell receptor beta chains from one sample sequenced in a study of tissue T cells after allogeneic stem cell transplantation. Assay used: immunoSEQ multiplex PCR; TCRdb lists only in-frame clones, some missing. The data contain approximately 2,000 clones, roughly 76% of them singletons. This material consisted of colon tissue, taken at autopsy. The origin of the receptors is a male patient between 35 and 69 years old with steroid-refractory graft-versus-host disease after an allogeneic stem cell transplant. Some T cells may be provided by the graft donor.

The V call is TRBV10-3, the J call TRBJ1-2; the D gene is possibly TRBD1 (5 bases). CDR1 and CDR2 from the germline V gene are ENHRY and SYGVKD. The CDR3 length is 14 residues. V shed 10 bases and J shed 2 bases, with 17 bases lying between them. The CDR3 region is CATSRQLENYGYTF. The DNA for the CDR3 is TGTGCCACCTCAAGACAGCTAGAAAACTATGGCTACACCTTC.

V and J are TRBV19 and TRBJ2-3; 14 nucleotides agree with TRBD2. The CDR3 is 17 residues long. The ends lost 6 bases at V and 4 bases at J; junction bases unmatched: 9. Germline lookup yields CDR1 LNHDA and CDR2 SQIVND (reference sequence). CDR3 nucleotide sequence: TGTGCCAGTAGGCCCTGGACTAGCGGGGGGCTAGCAGATACGCAGTATTTT. Translation gives CASRPWTSGGLADTQYF.

This clone has just a few counts. The V call is TRBV7-2, the J call TRBJ2-2; D is unresolved. This CDR3 is 17 amino acids long. The V gene's germline CDR1 is SGHTA and CDR2 FQGNSA. Between the trimmed V and J ends, which lost 1 base and 4 bases, there was a span of 16 bases. The CDR3 loop reads CASSLGMASLGTGELFF. In DNA, the CDR3 is TGTGCCAGCAGCTTAGGGATGGCGAGCTTAGGCACCGGGGAGCTGTTTTTT.

This chain uses TRBV5-1 with TRBJ1-1; the match to TRBD1 covers 8 bases. Germline lookup yields CDR1 SGHRS and CDR2 YFSETQ. CDR3 size: 17 residues. Trimming cost V 0 bases and J 5 bases; bases outside gene matches: 12. CDR3 DNA: TGCGCCAGCAGCTTGGGCAGGACAGGGAACATACGGACTGAAGCTTTCTTT. Its protein is CASSLGRTGNIRTEAFF.

This clone occurred once. The V call is TRBV2, the J call TRBJ1-2; D not certain. The CDR3 is made up of 13 amino acids. Trimming pared 2 bases from V and 2 bases from J, leaving 6 bases between. Germline lookup yields CDR1 SNHLY and CDR2 FYNNEI. In DNA form, the CDR3 reads TGTGCCAGCAGTGAACGTCAGAACTATGGCTACACCTTC. As protein: CASSERQNYGYTF.

The rearrangement uses TRBV27 and TRBJ2-7; 9 positions agree with TRBD1. The trim removed 5 bases at V and 8 bases at J, leaving 13 bases unmatched. This CDR3 comprises 15 residues. In germline, CDR1 is MNHEY, CDR2 SMNVEV (reference sequence). DNA for the CDR3: TGTGCCAGCAGTCGAGGGTCCGGGACAGGGCGGCAGCAGTACTTC. Its translation is CASSRGSGTGRQQYF.

The V gene is TRBV4-1, the J gene TRBJ1-5; D not certain. Germline V gives CDR1 MGHRA, CDR2 YSYEKL. Trimming shortened V by 0 bases and J by 6 bases, and 15 bases separated the two germline ends. The CDR3 runs 16 residues. The CDR3 here is CASSQDERVSIQPQHF. The CDR3 nucleotides are TGCGCCAGCAGCCAAGATGAAAGGGTATCTATTCAGCCCCAGCATTTT.

This chain links TRBV24-1 with TRBJ2-1, with D uncertain. The CDR3 length is 14 residues. Looked up from germline, CDR1 is KGHDR and CDR2 is SFDVKD. The V end was cut by 0 bases, the J end by 5 bases, with 7 bases between. The CDR3 DNA sequence: TGTGCCACCAGTGATTTGGGCGCAGACAATGAGCAGTTCTTC. Protein: CATSDLGADNEQFF.

The rearrangement uses TRBV28 and TRBJ1-2; no clear D gene. Between the trimmed V and J ends, which lost 5 bases and 4 bases, there was a span of 11 bases. The CDR3 has 13 residues. The germline gives CDR1 MDHEN, CDR2 SYDVKM. DNA for the CDR3: TGTGCCAGCAGTCCGGGTCTTGTCTATGGCTACACCTTC. This codes for CASSPGLVYGYTF.